The 14 T cell receptor beta chains listed next were all sequenced from one sample in a study of blood T cells in healthy people across ages. Next came a second PCR, run for roughly 6 to 11 cycles, which used a sample-barcoded 5' primer along with a J-beta primer mix. TCRdb reprocessed the 5' RACE reads with MiXCR, giving one entry per CDR3 protein. This sample has hundreds of thousands of distinct CDR3 sequences; more than 35% occur once, and the top ten carry 15% to 20%. The sequenced sample consisted of blood. All receptors derive from a man at least 80 years old in good health.

On this clonotype itself: A much larger clone sits a single nucleotide away, making a read error possible. The chain has TRBV10-3 and TRBJ2-1; TRBD2 matches 9 bases. CDR1 is ENHRY, CDR2 SYGVKD, per germline. This CDR3 has 14 amino acids. Unmatched junction bases numbered 11, after V lost 9 bases and J lost 8 bases. CDR3 DNA: TGTGCCATGGCACTAGCGGGCGAGCGGTATGAGCAGTTCTTC. Residues: CAMALAGERYEQFF.

The gene calls are TRBV7-2 and TRBJ2-7; TRBD2 might be the D (6 bases). The CDR3 totals 14 residues. Trimming cost V 5 bases and J 6 bases, with 17 bases left between them. CDR1 and CDR2 (germline): SGHTA, FQGNSA. The CDR3 sequence is CASSAGSGRPEQYF. DNA of the CDR3: TGTGCCAGCAGCGCAGGATCCGGGAGACCCGAGCAGTACTTC. The full variable domain, with the rest looked up from reference TRBV7-2 and TRBJ2-7, is GAGVSQSPSNKVTEKGKDVELRCDPISGHTALYWYRQSLGQGLEFLIYFQGNSAPDKSGLPSDRFSAERTGGSVSTLTIQRTQQEDSAVYLCASSAGSGRPEQYFGPGTRLTVT.

This clonotype showed up just a few times. The CDR3 bases are TGCGCCAGCAGCGCAGGGGTTCGTAACACCGGGGAGCTGTTTTTT. Translated: CASSAGVRNTGELFF. V is TRBV5-1 and J is TRBJ2-2; D may be TRBD1 (6 bases). Deletions cut 4 bases from V and 2 bases from J, with 12 bases between. Germline values: CDR1 SGHRS, CDR2 YFSETQ. This CDR3 region has 15 residues. Drawing the rest from reference TRBV5-1 and TRBJ2-2, the complete variable domain is KAGVTQTPRYLIKTRGQQVTLSCSPISGHRSVSWYQQTPGQGLQFLFEYFSETQRNKGNFPGRFSGRQFSNSRSEMNVSTLELGDSALYLCASSAGVRNTGELFFGEGSRLTVL.

This clonotype was detected only a few times. J is TRBJ2-7 and V is TRBV3-1; unclear D gene. Germline V gives CDR1 LGHDT, CDR2 YNNKEL (reference sequence). Trimming removed 0 bases at V and 1 base at J, with 7 bases between. The CDR3 runs 14 residues. CDR3 loop: CASSQEDLSYEQYF. CDR3 in DNA: TGTGCCAGCAGCCAAGAGGATCTATCCTACGAGCAGTACTTC.

This chain links TRBV7-9 with TRBJ2-6; a possible D gene is TRBD2 (5 bases). The CDR3 contains 16 residues. Per germline, CDR1 SEHNR and CDR2 FQNEAQ (reference sequence). Trimming pared 5 bases from V and 0 bases from J, leaving 11 bases between. DNA for the CDR3: TGTGCCAGCAGCCCCGGACTCATCTCTGGGGCCAACGTCCTGACTTTC. This codes for CASSPGLISGANVLTF.

The CDR3 bases are TGCAGCGTTGACAGGGGGCGTGAAGCTTTCTTT. Its translation: CSVDRGREAFF. The chain carries TRBV29-1 and TRBJ1-1, with 8 bases lining up with TRBD1. The CDR3 runs 11 residues. Germline V CDR1 and CDR2: SQVTM, ANQGSEA. V shed 3 bases, J shed 7 bases, and the junction held 1 base outside the gene matches.

The table lists this clonotype with a few counts. CDR3: CSARDLAHSYNEQFF. The CDR3 DNA reads as TGCAGTGCTAGAGATCTTGCTCACTCCTACAATGAGCAGTTCTTC. The V gene is TRBV20-1, the J gene TRBJ2-1; D unclear. The ends were cut back, 0 bases at V and 0 bases at J, with 9 bases in the middle. Germline assignment: CDR1 DFQATT and CDR2 SNEGSKA (reference sequence). The CDR3 is made up of 15 amino acids.

The chain employs TRBV28 and TRBJ1-2, with D perhaps TRBD1 (5 bases). V was trimmed by 4 bases and J by 7 bases, leaving 19 bases between them. CDR3 size: 15 residues. In germline, CDR1 is MDHEN, CDR2 SYDVKM. CDR3 in amino acids: CASSSQPGQGAGYTF. CDR3 nucleotide sequence: TGTGCCAGCAGTTCCCAACCCGGACAAGGGGCTGGCTACACCTTC.

V and J are TRBV7-6 and TRBJ2-7; D is unclear. The end of the DNA aligns better with TRBJ2-4, so the J call may be wrong. Germline CDR1 is SGHVS and CDR2 is FNYEAQ. This CDR3 contains 14 residues. CDR3 DNA: TGTGCCAGCAGCTTAGAGCCCCACGAAAACATTCAGTACTTC. Its protein is CASSLEPHENIQYF.

The CDR3 sequence: CSAREEGNEQFF. CDR3 sequence (DNA): TGCAGTGCTAGAGAAGAGGGGAACGAGCAGTTCTTC. The chain couples TRBV20-1 to TRBJ2-1; D tentatively fits TRBD1 or TRBD2 (5 bases each). Germline V gene lookup returns CDR1 DFQATT and CDR2 SNEGSKA (reference sequence). Trimming cost V 0 bases and J 10 bases, with 10 bases left between them. The CDR3 totals 12 residues.

The chain carries TRBV7-2 and TRBJ2-1; D might be TRBD2 (5 bases). The CDR3 extends over 15 amino acids. Trimming shortened V by 1 base and J by 0 bases, and 7 bases separated the two germline ends. Germline values: CDR1 SGHTA, CDR2 FQGNSA. CDR3 nucleotides: TGTGCCAGCAGCTTAGTCGGGAACTCCTACAATGAGCAGTTCTTC. Translating gives CASSLVGNSYNEQFF.

V usage is TRBV6-2 or TRBV6-3 and J usage is TRBJ2-1; D remains unclear. CDR1 and CDR2 from the germline V gene are MNHEY and SVGEGT. CDR3 length equals 12 residues. V was pared by 6 bases and J by 10 bases, with 13 bases between. In DNA, the CDR3 is TGTGCCAGCAGGGATGGGTACCGGGAGCAGTTCTTC. This gives the protein CASRDGYREQFF.

V and J are TRBV20-1 and TRBJ2-1; TRBD2 matches at 8 bases. V shed 3 bases, J shed 4 bases, and the junction held 5 bases outside the gene matches. Germline values: CDR1 DFQATT, CDR2 SNEGSKA (reference sequence). This CDR3 is built from 14 residues. CDR3 nucleotide sequence: TGCAGTGCTAGCGTGACTAGCGTATACAATGAGCAGTTCTTC. It translates to CSASVTSVYNEQFF.

This clonotype has at least ten counts. The V gene is TRBV10-3, the J gene TRBJ2-1; a possible D gene is TRBD1 (5 bases). Trimming left V 0 bases short and J 4 bases short, with 13 bases between. This CDR3 has 16 residues. The germline V gene has CDR1 ENHRY and CDR2 SYGVKD. CDR3 amino acids: CAISESIGALYNEQFF. The CDR3, as DNA: TGTGCCATCAGTGAGTCCATTGGGGCCTTATACAATGAGCAGTTCTTC.